The table lists the clone carrying this T cell receptor (beta chain) with a count of one. Its antigen is undetermined. One entry per CDR3 protein results from TCRdb running MiXCR on the 5' RACE reads. The sample lists fewer than 400,000 distinct CDR3 sequences, 20% to 25% occurring once. Germline CDR1 LNHDA, CDR2 SQIVND (reference sequence). The CDR3 sequence is 16 residues long. V gave up 4 bases and J gave up 3 bases, with 17 bases separating them. This entry belongs to a study of CD8 T cells in ankylosing spondylitis. General study points: A TCR beta motif of 8 or 9 highly homologous variants appeared characteristic of ankylosing spondylitis blood.

The V call is TRBV19, the J call TRBJ2-3, with D unresolved. The sample consisted of blood, either unsorted or a sorted T cell fraction (not recorded which). This clonotype originated in a male donor with ankylosing spondylitis. The CDR3 DNA sequence: TGTGCCAGTAGTAGGCAGGCCGCCCTAGATACAGATACGCAGTATTTT. This translates into CASSRQAALDTDTQYF.